The source of this T cell receptor beta chain is a study of blood T cells in healthy people across ages (dated by TCRdb to between 2014 and 2016). Study-wide context: In model experiments, roughly one uniquely barcoded TCR beta cDNA molecule per two T cells was captured by template switching. To track age-related changes in TCR beta repertoire diversity, the study relied on deep sequencing normalized with unique cDNA molecular identifiers. The donors were divided into four age groups: young (average roughly 17 years), middle-aged (roughly 42), aged (roughly 66) and long-lived (about 90). To avoid experimental bias, donors of different ages were spread randomly across the sequencing lanes. Two additional independent replicas of 1 million unique cDNA reads from the same blood draw were analyzed for two donors (one aged 18 to 29 and one aged 80 or older). Study-wide conclusions, independent of this receptor: The CMV infection status of donors was not known, potentially confounding age-related changes in expanded clonotypes. Conclusive comparison of naive and antigen-experienced compartments was prevented by the profiling of bulk unsorted PBMCs. Observed TCR beta diversity per million T cells fell roughly linearly with age, and a significant reduction was already apparent by age approximately 40. Compared with the aged group, the long-lived group had more naive CD4+ T cells, fewer expanded clones and increased TCR diversity, a pattern suggesting age selection. Estimates of total diversity based on one million sequenced T cells were regarded as lower bounds and as underestimates. A strong correlation was found between observed TCR beta diversity and the percentage of naive T cells measured by flow cytometry.

V is cut by 7 bases and J by 1 base, and the space between the germline ends is 14 bases. There are 15 amino acids in the CDR3, from cysteine to phenylalanine inclusive. Of all the DNA, just the CDR3 is kept, 45 bases in frame from base 1. CDR1 MNHEY and CDR2 SVGAGI are derived from the germline V gene. The roughly 39 donors, aged 6 to 90 years, were systemically healthy Caucasian individuals from Russia. Around 9.8 milliliters of peripheral blood were collected from each donor into EDTA-treated Vacutainer tubes. PBMCs were isolated by Ficoll-Paque density-gradient centrifugation, with at least 7 million obtained per sample. Trizol reagent was used to extract total RNA from PBMCs, with at least 5.5 micrograms per sample. For every donor, an aliquot of PBMCs went through flow cytometry to measure the percentages of naive CD45RAhigh/CD27high T cells. Remarks on this clonotype: The antigen this receptor binds is unknown. Base qualities are not provided; no much larger clone lies one nucleotide away.

The method behind the library was 5' RACE. The run used an Illumina HiSeq 2500. A second PCR of about 6 to 12 cycles was performed with a sample-barcoded 5' primer and a J-beta primer mix. A template-switch 5' adaptor carrying 12 random nucleotides introduced a unique molecular identifier onto each TCR beta cDNA molecule. At least 3 million CDR3-containing paired-end reads were obtained from each sample. First-strand cDNA synthesis was performed from all RNA using the Mint cDNA synthesis kit, with priming by a TRBC-specific oligonucleotide. After uracil-DNA glycosylase treatment, a first 18-cycle PCR used universal primers M1SS and BC2_uni_R on all cDNA. In the source study's methods: For normalization, 1 million high-quality reads, each with a distinct molecular identifier, were randomly selected from each sample. Reads with shared molecular identifiers were discarded instead of being binned into consensus sequences. CDR3 identification, clonotype clustering and error correction used MiTCR with a Q25 quality threshold and the strictest error-elimination algorithm. A nonparametric unseen species model with Euler transformation was used to estimate a lower bound on total TCR beta diversity. TCRdb ran its own pipeline on the public reads, namely fastp trimming at Q25 and MiXCR clone calling, and kept in-frame beta chains. Each entry merges the rows of one CDR3 protein and shows their most common DNA and genes. These V and J calls originate from TCRdb's pipeline instead of the authors' own analysis. Recorded for this sample are roughly 680,000 distinct CDR3 sequences; 40% to 65% of them occurred a single time. The top ten clonotypes cover approximately 15% of the sample.

The material sequenced was blood. The chain is encoded by TRBV6-5 joined to TRBJ1-5, with TRBD1 perhaps the D gene, on 6 matching bases. The sequence was obtained from a woman older than 75 in good health. The CDR3 here reads CASTRQGKSNQPQHF. The DNA sequence is given as TGTGCCAGCACCAGGCAGGGGAAAAGCAATCAGCCCCAGCATTTT.